These 23 T cell receptor beta chains came from one sample sequenced in a study of blood T cells in healthy people across ages. A second PCR, run for about 7 to 11 cycles, used a sample-barcoded 5' primer plus a J-beta primer mix. TCRdb reanalysed the 5' RACE reads using MiXCR and keeps one entry per CDR3 protein. The sample contains about 1.4 million distinct CDR3 sequences, 59% of which appear only once. The sequencing input was blood. These receptors all come from a young man in good health.

V and J are TRBV5-1 and TRBJ2-7, with D tentatively TRBD2 (5 bases). The closer fit of TRBJ2-5 to the DNA end suggests the J call may be wrong. There are 13 residues in the CDR3. Looked up from germline, CDR1 is SGHRS and CDR2 is YFSETQ. The chain's CDR3 is CASSLGEKETQYF. The CDR3 DNA is TGCGCCAGCAGCTTGGGGGAGAAAGAGACCCAGTACTTC.

This sequence joins TRBV29-1 and TRBJ2-1, with 12 positions matching TRBD2. The CDR3 loop spans 14 amino acids. Germline V gene sequence: CDR1 SQVTM, CDR2 ANQGSEA. With 7 bases clipped from V and 6 bases from J, the junction kept 7 bases outside the gene matches. CDR3 DNA sequence: TGCAGCGCTATGGGACTAGCGGGCCTCAATGAGCAGTTCTTC. Its protein is CSAMGLAGLNEQFF.

This chain joins TRBV14 and TRBJ2-1; 10 nucleotides agree with TRBD1. With 4 bases clipped from V and 10 bases from J, the junction kept 7 bases outside the gene matches. This CDR3 has 14 residues. Germline V gives CDR1 SGHDN, CDR2 FVKESK. The CDR3 spells CASSRDRGSYEQFF. DNA for the CDR3: TGTGCCAGCAGCCGGGACAGGGGCTCGTACGAGCAGTTCTTC.

The CDR3 is CASSLRQGVLSEAFF. As DNA, the CDR3 is TGTGCCAGCAGCTTAAGGCAGGGAGTTCTATCTGAAGCTTTCTTT. The gene calls are TRBV5-4 and TRBJ1-1; a weak D match, TRBD1 (5 bases). The CDR3 is made up of 15 amino acids. V gave up 2 bases and J gave up 6 bases, with 17 bases separating them. CDR1 and CDR2 (germline): SGHNT, YYREEE (reference sequence).

The V call is TRBV27, the J call TRBJ2-4, with TRBD2 matching 7 bases. The DNA end is more similar to TRBJ2-7, so the J call may be wrong. The germline CDR1 and CDR2 sequences are MNHEY and SMNVEV (reference sequence). CDR3 size: 16 residues. Here the CDR3 DNA reads TGTGCCAGCAGGGCCTATCTACGGGGGGACTCCTACGAGCAGTACTTC. This sequence encodes CASRAYLRGDSYEQYF.

The V call is TRBV11-2, the J call TRBJ2-1; 10 bases agree with TRBD2. J lost 6 bases, V lost 2 bases, and 4 bases had no gene match. The CDR3 contains 15 residues. The germline gives CDR1 SGHAT, CDR2 FQNNGV. The CDR3 DNA is TGTGCCAGCAGCTTAATGCTAGCGGGGGTCAATGAGCAGTTCTTC. It encodes CASSLMLAGVNEQFF.

V usage is TRBV20-1 and J usage is TRBJ2-1, with a weak D call TRBD2 (5 bases). The CDR3 sequence is 15 residues long. The germline V and J ends were trimmed by 6 bases and 8 bases, with 23 bases remaining between them. Germline CDR1 reads DFQATT; CDR2 reads SNEGSKA (reference sequence). The CDR3 DNA reads TGCAGTGCCAACCCCCCAGGACTCAAGGGCGATGAGCAGTTCTTC. It translates to CSANPPGLKGDEQFF.

The gene calls are TRBV5-6 and TRBJ2-7; D is perhaps TRBD1 or TRBD2 (6 bases each). V was clipped by 4 bases and J by 3 bases, with 17 bases between them. CDR1 is SGHDT and CDR2 is YYEEEE in the germline V gene. The length of the CDR3 is 15 residues. The CDR3 DNA reads TGTGCCAGCAGCGGAGGGGGACTTTCGTTCTACGAGCAGTACTTC. Translation gives CASSGGGLSFYEQYF.

The chain carries TRBV25-1 and TRBJ2-7; D may be TRBD1 or TRBD2 (6 bases each). V lost 4 bases and J lost 2, with 12 bases in between. Germline V gene data show CDR1 as MGHDK and CDR2 as SYGVNS. The CDR3 runs to 14 residues. CDR3 sequence reads: CASSGGGRPYEQYF. In DNA, the CDR3 is TGTGCCAGCAGTGGTGGGGGGCGCCCCTACGAGCAGTACTTC.

V gene TRBV7-2 combines with J gene TRBJ2-7, with unresolved D. V lost 5 bases, J lost 3 bases, and 14 bases lay in between. The CDR3 has 14 residues. Germline V lookup: CDR1 SGHTA, CDR2 FQGNSA. CDR3 in amino acids: CASSPYYQGYEQYF. CDR3 in DNA: TGTGCCAGCAGCCCCTACTACCAAGGCTACGAGCAGTACTTC.

The chain uses TRBV30 and TRBJ1-4; D uncertain. Trimming stripped 3 bases from V and 2 bases from J, with 4 bases between. This CDR3 comprises 12 residues. The germline V gene has CDR1 GTSNPN and CDR2 SVGIG (reference sequence). The CDR3 bases are TGTGCCTGGAGACAGACTAATGAAAAACTGTTTTTT. As protein: CAWRQTNEKLFF.

This clonotype was recorded a few times. The chain combines TRBV15 with TRBJ2-1; 10 bases agree with TRBD2. The CDR3 runs to 14 residues. V was clipped by 7 bases and J by 10 bases; unmatched bases: 10. The germline CDR1 and CDR2 sequences are LNHNV and YYDKDF (reference sequence). In nucleotides, the CDR3 is TGTGCCACCAACAAGCGGGAGGGAGTGTCGGAGCAGTTCTTC. The encoded protein is CATNKREGVSEQFF.

The chain carries TRBV20-1 and TRBJ2-3; D ambiguous. Germline CDR1 reads DFQATT; CDR2 reads SNEGSKA (reference sequence). The CDR3 consists of 15 residues. V lost 0 bases to trimming and J lost 4 bases, with 14 bases between them. CDR3 DNA: TGCAGTGCTAGAGATCCAGGCGGTGGTCCAGATACGCAGTATTTT. This gives the protein CSARDPGGGPDTQYF.

J is TRBJ2-7 and V is TRBV5-1; 12 nucleotides match TRBD2. The J call may not be correct, given that the DNA end is closer to TRBJ2-5. The germline V gene encodes CDR1 SGHRS and CDR2 YFSETQ. This CDR3 has 13 amino acids. CDR3 region: CASQTSGGETQYF. The DNA for the CDR3 is TGCGCCAGCCAGACTAGCGGGGGTGAGACCCAGTACTTC.

The chain recombines TRBV3-1 with TRBJ2-7; 8 bases are shared with TRBD1. CDR3 length: 15 amino acids. V lost 0 bases, J lost 2 bases, and 3 bases stayed unmatched. Per germline, CDR1 LGHDT and CDR2 YNNKEL (reference sequence). DNA of the CDR3: TGTGCCAGCAGCCAAGATGTGACAGGGGCCTACGAGCAGTACTTC. Translation: CASSQDVTGAYEQYF.

This sequence joins TRBV4-3 and TRBJ2-1; 10 nucleotides align to TRBD1. Trimming at V came to 4 bases and at J to 4 bases, leaving 10 bases not matched to a gene. The CDR3 runs 17 residues. Per the germline V gene, CDR1 is LGHNA and CDR2 is YSLEER. As DNA, the CDR3 is TGCGCCAGCAGCCTATACCAGGGGACAGGGGATTACAATGAGCAGTTCTTC. This sequence encodes CASSLYQGTGDYNEQFF.

The chain recombines TRBV29-1 with TRBJ2-1, with 10 nucleotides matching TRBD1. Germline V gene data show CDR1 as SQVTM and CDR2 as ANQGSEA. The CDR3 is 13 amino acids. V lost 6 bases to trimming and J lost 6 bases; unmatched junction nucleotides: 5. The CDR3 DNA follows: TGCAGCGTGGGGCGGACAGGGGGCAATGAGCAGTTCTTC. Translation: CSVGRTGGNEQFF.

The chain is built from TRBV28 and TRBJ1-5; possible D gene TRBD1, 6 bases. Germline CDR1 is MDHEN and CDR2 is SYDVKM. The V end was cut by 3 bases, the J end by 1 base, with 19 bases between. This CDR3 region has 18 residues. The CDR3 is CASSFGSGTKASNQPQHF. Here the CDR3 DNA reads TGTGCCAGCAGTTTTGGGTCCGGGACAAAGGCGAGCAATCAGCCCCAGCATTTT.

This clonotype was counted a few times. The chain links TRBV20-1 to TRBJ2-7; 10 bases are a match to TRBD1. This CDR3 is built from 13 residues. Germline CDR1 and CDR2: DFQATT and SNEGSKA (reference sequence). Trimming took 6 bases from V and 5 from J; bases not matched to a gene: 7. CDR3 loop: CSAETGGLHEQYF. In nucleotides, the CDR3 is TGCAGTGCCGAGACAGGGGGCCTACACGAGCAGTACTTC.

The chain carries TRBV3-1 and TRBJ2-5; D is undetermined. Germline V gives CDR1 LGHDT, CDR2 YNNKEL (reference sequence). V was pared by 3 bases and J by 4 bases, with 12 bases between. There are 14 residues in the CDR3. The CDR3 DNA reads TGTGCCAGCAGCCATTACGGGCCGTCAGAGACCCAGTACTTC. Protein: CASSHYGPSETQYF.

V gene TRBV20-1 combines with J gene TRBJ2-7; D might be TRBD2 (6 bases). The end of the DNA aligns better with TRBJ2-5, so the J call may be wrong. Germline V lookup: CDR1 DFQATT, CDR2 SNEGSKA (reference sequence). The CDR3 covers 12 residues. CDR3 protein: CSAPTRGETQYF. DNA for the CDR3: TGCAGTGCTCCGACTAGGGGAGAGACCCAGTACTTC.

The V call is TRBV20-1, the J call TRBJ2-1; possible D gene TRBD1, 5 bases. Germline lookup yields CDR1 DFQATT and CDR2 SNEGSKA (reference sequence). Between the trimmed V and J ends, which lost 3 bases and 6 bases, there was a span of 15 bases. The CDR3 has 14 residues. The CDR3 DNA reads as TGCAGTGCTAGGGACACGAGTCCTAGCAATGAGCAGTTCTTC. Its translation is CSARDTSPSNEQFF.

This clonotype was seen more than once but under ten times. V usage is TRBV27 and J usage is TRBJ2-7; D is perhaps TRBD1 (6 bases). V was pared by 5 bases and J by 2 bases, with 25 bases between. This CDR3 contains 18 residues. Germline values: CDR1 MNHEY, CDR2 SMNVEV (reference sequence). CDR3 sequence reads: CASSHLSPGTPAPYEQYF. For the CDR3, the DNA is TGTGCCAGCAGTCACCTAAGCCCAGGGACACCCGCCCCCTACGAGCAGTACTTC.